This T cell receptor (beta chain) was retrieved from a study of blood T cell repertoires in COVID-19 (dated by TCRdb to the early 2020s). Concerning the study at large: Samples covering the acute and convalescent phases of COVID-19 were provided by collaborators in the United States, Italy and Spain. A de-identified subject ID, COVID-19 status, age in years and sex were almost always included in the sample metadata. The material from the prospective study consisted of cDNA or gDNA derived from T cells, B-cell-depleted T cells, or PBMCs. Deeply sampled blood TCRbeta repertoires from subjects exposed to, actively infected with, or recovered from COVID-19 were included in the dataset. Where available, HLA class I and class II types were obtained from metadata supplied by the sample provider rather than from assay-based typing. A freely available public database, intended as a resource for researchers studying the immune response to SARS-CoV-2, is where the repertoires were released. The samples were drawn from the first 160 participants of the ongoing ImmuneRACE study and from 1,254 subjects provided by 6 global collaborators.

One collaborating source in Seattle enrolled patients during active infection and followed them longitudinally through the course of disease. Collaborating institutions collected whole blood in K2EDTA tubes following their own protocols. Collaborator samples were shipped for TCRbeta analysis as frozen whole blood, isolated PBMCs, or DNA extracted from either sample type. What the research found in general, with its limitations: Clinical and demographic metadata were provided uncurated, with the amount varying by source and participant.

A note on this clone: Its target antigen remains unknown. Within one base of it there is no much larger clone, and no base qualities were kept.

TCRbeta CDR3 regions were amplified from genomic DNA by means of the immunoSEQ Assay, a bias-controlled multiplex PCR. In the paper's pipeline: Within the assay, amplification of reference gene primers was used to estimate how many nucleated cells each sample contained. Sequence reads were collapsed and filtered to measure the absolute abundance of every unique TCRbeta CDR3 rearrangement. Productive Simpson clonality was computed per sample as the square root of Simpson's diversity index over productive rearrangements. TCRdb took over this immuneACCESS table, retaining in-frame rearrangements with V and J assigned. Such tables are incomplete; in checked studies, under half of the missing clones stem from an unresolved V gene, and the remainder is unexplained. V and J calls and clone size are those listed in that table; D and trimming were worked out from the DNA. Counted in this sample were under 350,000 clones; over 75% of them appeared once. Approximately 6.8% of the sample rests with the top ten.

Looking up the germline V gene yields CDR1 SGHTA and CDR2 FQGTGA. The CDR3, cysteine through phenylalanine, is 12 amino acids long. The CDR3 DNA has 36 bases and is translated from base 1. V is shortened by 5 bases, J by 4 bases, and the region joining them spans 8 bases. The V and J segments used are TRBV7-3 and TRBJ1-2; the D gene is not confidently resolved. This TCR was recovered from a woman aged 30 to 39 with COVID-19, enrolled during active disease. What was sequenced was peripheral blood. The CDR3 amino acid sequence is: CASSATGYGYTF. The base sequence is TGTGCCAGCAGCGCTACCGGCTATGGCTACACCTTC. Extended through the reference TRBV7-3 and TRBJ1-2 proteins, this CDR3 yields the full variable domain: GAGVSQTPSNKVTEKGKYVELRCDPISGHTALYWYRQSLGQGPEFLIYFQGTGAADDSGLPNDRFFAVRPEGSVSTLKIQRTERGDSAVYLCASSATGYGYTFGSGTRLTVV.